These T cell receptor beta chains were read from a single sample in a study of blood T cell repertoires in COVID-19. The assay was immunoSEQ multiplex PCR, and TCRdb's table has in-frame clones only and misses some. The sample holds around 200,000 clones, around 89% seen once. Material: PBMCs or T cells enriched from blood (not recorded which). The receptors here all came from a woman between 18 and 29 years old who had recovered from COVID-19. The conserved cysteine and the conserved F or W are not part of the CDR3 here. Size is omitted from some rows. Given values are once, few, many or a class for expanded clones.

j_call clone_size v_call cdr3_aa
TRBJ1-3 - TRBV9 ASSGTGGSGNTIY
TRBJ1-2 - TRBV20-1 SASLSETRGEGYT
TRBJ2-3 - TRBV18 ASSPPGQILSSTDTQY
TRBJ2-7 - TRBV27 ASRTPGQGRYEQY
TRBJ2-7 - TRBV3-1/TRBV3-2 ASSRQGAHYEQY
TRBJ2-1 once TRBV10-3 AIGGGGGSYNEQF
TRBJ2-7 - TRBV2 ASSESSGDYYEQY
TRBJ1-2 few TRBV7-8 ASSLAGANYGYT
TRBJ2-3 - TRBV13 ASSLGPSGVRDTQY
TRBJ2-5 few TRBV4-2 ASSPRLAGVETQY
TRBJ2-5 - TRBV6-5 ASSRGQQETQY
TRBJ2-7 - TRBV4-1 ASSQILRKENEQY
TRBJ2-5 - TRBV18 ASSPPGPPKGGTGGFDQY
TRBJ2-7 - TRBV11-2 ASSLPTRNYEQY
TRBJ2-2 once TRBV5-4 ASSLGTSRDTGELF
TRBJ2-3 - TRBV6-5 ASTQSGRVADTQY
TRBJ2-5 - TRBV7-3 ASSPQGGRETQY
TRBJ1-3 - TRBV30 AWSSGQADSGNTIY
TRBJ2-7 - TRBV6-5 ATAAAGGHYEQY
TRBJ2-5 - TRBV5-1 ASSLWGGQETQY
TRBJ2-5 once TRBV6-2/TRBV6-3 ASSHGTNQETQY
TRBJ2-2 - TRBV5-1 ASSWGLAGRQNTGELF
TRBJ2-2 - TRBV5-4 ASSLGLAGDPWELF
TRBJ2-5 - TRBV7-3 ASSLAGNPGETQY
TRBJ2-7 - TRBV4-2 ASSQALGTSGSYEQY
TRBJ2-7 - TRBV28 ASSSLPYGSYEQY
TRBJ1-5 - TRBV28 ASSLSGDRGNQPQH
TRBJ2-7 - TRBV5-6 ASSLIRLAHYEQY
TRBJ2-3 - TRBV4-3 ASSFRLPGSTDTQY
TRBJ1-2 - TRBV6-4 ASTRTGKPRIYGYT
TRBJ2-5 - TRBV7-9 ASSLGPGLEETQY
TRBJ2-3 - TRBV7-3 ASSSTRVGTDTQY
TRBJ1-2 - TRBV19 ASSISFGADSRGYT
TRBJ2-6 - TRBV3-1/TRBV3-2 ASSQGERERGANVLT
TRBJ2-7 - TRBV16 ASSPPPTSGKNEQY
TRBJ1-2 - TRBV14 ASSPTRTGNYGYT
TRBJ2-1 - TRBV27 ASGLADSYNEQF
TRBJ1-2 - TRBV14 ASSPRFNYGYT
TRBJ2-7 - TRBV3-1/TRBV3-2 ASSQGALPNEQY
TRBJ2-7 - TRBV2 ASSEEMGTHSYEQY
TRBJ1-1 - TRBV18 ASSLLPGQEIGTEAF
TRBJ1-4 - TRBV28 ASSPGGTNEKLF
TRBJ2-7 - TRBV21-1 ASSKVPPTPTSSGEQY
TRBJ2-1 - TRBV30 AWSGGSEQF
TRBJ2-3 - TRBV7-8 ASRLSADTQY
TRBJ2-3 - TRBV6-2/TRBV6-3 ASSYAGLSTDTQY
TRBJ1-2 - TRBV6-5 ASSYGGTVYGYT
TRBJ1-3 once TRBV4-2 ASSQDSQDLGSGNTIY
TRBJ1-4 - TRBV15 ATSRGSGAANEKLF
TRBJ2-1 - TRBV5-1 ASSLAVGGEQF
TRBJ2-2 - TRBV29-1 SVVRGMSGELF